The 6 T cell receptor beta chains listed next were all sequenced from one sample in a study of blood T cell repertoires in COVID-19. Clones were read by immunoSEQ multiplex PCR, and TCRdb kept only the in-frame ones, dropping some. The table records around 450,000 clones, approximately 90% of them present only once. Sample: PBMCs or T cells enriched from blood (not recorded which). The receptors come from a woman in her late teens or twenties with acute COVID-19.

This clone turned up a few times. The gene calls are TRBV24-1 and TRBJ2-3; a possible D gene is TRBD2 (6 bases). Germline CDR1 KGHDR, CDR2 SFDVKD. The CDR3 is 13 amino acids. V was pared by 9 bases and J by 0 bases, with 9 bases between. This CDR3 is CATSSGSTDTQYF. CDR3 in DNA: TGTGCCACCTCGAGCGGGAGCACAGATACGCAGTATTTT.

The V and J genes are TRBV19 and TRBJ1-1; 8 bases match TRBD1. CDR3 length: 15 residues. V shed 7 bases and J 4 bases; nucleotides not matched to a gene: 11. Germline V CDR1 and CDR2: LNHDA, SQIVND (reference sequence). The CDR3 reads CASNAAQGAGTEAFF. The CDR3 nucleotides read TGTGCCAGTAACGCGGCGCAGGGGGCCGGCACTGAAGCTTTCTTT.

The chain carries TRBV15 and TRBJ2-7; D perhaps matches TRBD1 (6 bases). Germline V lookup: CDR1 LNHNV, CDR2 YYDKDF (reference sequence). The CDR3 runs 14 residues. V lost 2 bases and J lost 5, with 13 bases in between. The DNA for the CDR3 is TGTGCCACCAGCAGACCGGCAGGGGCGGACGAGCAGTACTTC. Encoded protein: CATSRPAGADEQYF. The variable domain in full, with the rest retrieved from reference TRBV15 and TRBJ2-7, is DAMVIQNPRYQVTQFGKPVTLSCSQTLNHNVMYWYQQKSSQAPKLLFHYYDKDFNNEADTPDNFQSRRPNTSFCFLDIRSPGLGDTAMYLCATSRPAGADEQYFGPGTRLTVT.

The chain recombines TRBV7-3 with TRBJ2-2; 7 nucleotides line up with TRBD1. This CDR3 is 13 amino acids long. Trimming took 8 bases from V and 5 from J; bases not matched to a gene: 5. CDR1 is SGHTA, CDR2 FQGTGA, per germline. The CDR3 region is CASATGFTGELFF. The CDR3 nucleotides are TGTGCCAGCGCGACAGGGTTTACCGGGGAGCTGTTTTTT. Drawing the rest from reference TRBV7-3 and TRBJ2-2, the complete variable domain is GAGVSQTPSNKVTEKGKYVELRCDPISGHTALYWYRQSLGQGPEFLIYFQGTGAADDSGLPNDRFFAVRPEGSVSTLKIQRTERGDSAVYLCASATGFTGELFFGEGSRLTVL.

This chain connects TRBV15 to TRBJ2-2; D perhaps matches TRBD2 (5 bases). The V gene lost 4 bases and the J gene lost 5 bases, with 8 bases spanning the gap. Germline V gives CDR1 LNHNV, CDR2 YYDKDF (reference sequence). This CDR3 contains 13 residues. The CDR3 coding sequence is TGTGCCACCAGCACCACGGGAACCGGGGAGCTGTTTTTT. It codes for CATSTTGTGELFF.

V and J are TRBV2 and TRBJ2-7; tentatively, D is TRBD1 (6 bases). Germline V gene data show CDR1 as SNHLY and CDR2 as FYNNEI. The V gene lost 5 bases and the J gene lost 4 bases, with 9 bases spanning the gap. The CDR3 is made up of 12 amino acids. Here the CDR3 reads CASSRQGYEQYF. CDR3 nucleotides: TGTGCCAGCAGTCGGCAGGGGTACGAGCAGTACTTC.